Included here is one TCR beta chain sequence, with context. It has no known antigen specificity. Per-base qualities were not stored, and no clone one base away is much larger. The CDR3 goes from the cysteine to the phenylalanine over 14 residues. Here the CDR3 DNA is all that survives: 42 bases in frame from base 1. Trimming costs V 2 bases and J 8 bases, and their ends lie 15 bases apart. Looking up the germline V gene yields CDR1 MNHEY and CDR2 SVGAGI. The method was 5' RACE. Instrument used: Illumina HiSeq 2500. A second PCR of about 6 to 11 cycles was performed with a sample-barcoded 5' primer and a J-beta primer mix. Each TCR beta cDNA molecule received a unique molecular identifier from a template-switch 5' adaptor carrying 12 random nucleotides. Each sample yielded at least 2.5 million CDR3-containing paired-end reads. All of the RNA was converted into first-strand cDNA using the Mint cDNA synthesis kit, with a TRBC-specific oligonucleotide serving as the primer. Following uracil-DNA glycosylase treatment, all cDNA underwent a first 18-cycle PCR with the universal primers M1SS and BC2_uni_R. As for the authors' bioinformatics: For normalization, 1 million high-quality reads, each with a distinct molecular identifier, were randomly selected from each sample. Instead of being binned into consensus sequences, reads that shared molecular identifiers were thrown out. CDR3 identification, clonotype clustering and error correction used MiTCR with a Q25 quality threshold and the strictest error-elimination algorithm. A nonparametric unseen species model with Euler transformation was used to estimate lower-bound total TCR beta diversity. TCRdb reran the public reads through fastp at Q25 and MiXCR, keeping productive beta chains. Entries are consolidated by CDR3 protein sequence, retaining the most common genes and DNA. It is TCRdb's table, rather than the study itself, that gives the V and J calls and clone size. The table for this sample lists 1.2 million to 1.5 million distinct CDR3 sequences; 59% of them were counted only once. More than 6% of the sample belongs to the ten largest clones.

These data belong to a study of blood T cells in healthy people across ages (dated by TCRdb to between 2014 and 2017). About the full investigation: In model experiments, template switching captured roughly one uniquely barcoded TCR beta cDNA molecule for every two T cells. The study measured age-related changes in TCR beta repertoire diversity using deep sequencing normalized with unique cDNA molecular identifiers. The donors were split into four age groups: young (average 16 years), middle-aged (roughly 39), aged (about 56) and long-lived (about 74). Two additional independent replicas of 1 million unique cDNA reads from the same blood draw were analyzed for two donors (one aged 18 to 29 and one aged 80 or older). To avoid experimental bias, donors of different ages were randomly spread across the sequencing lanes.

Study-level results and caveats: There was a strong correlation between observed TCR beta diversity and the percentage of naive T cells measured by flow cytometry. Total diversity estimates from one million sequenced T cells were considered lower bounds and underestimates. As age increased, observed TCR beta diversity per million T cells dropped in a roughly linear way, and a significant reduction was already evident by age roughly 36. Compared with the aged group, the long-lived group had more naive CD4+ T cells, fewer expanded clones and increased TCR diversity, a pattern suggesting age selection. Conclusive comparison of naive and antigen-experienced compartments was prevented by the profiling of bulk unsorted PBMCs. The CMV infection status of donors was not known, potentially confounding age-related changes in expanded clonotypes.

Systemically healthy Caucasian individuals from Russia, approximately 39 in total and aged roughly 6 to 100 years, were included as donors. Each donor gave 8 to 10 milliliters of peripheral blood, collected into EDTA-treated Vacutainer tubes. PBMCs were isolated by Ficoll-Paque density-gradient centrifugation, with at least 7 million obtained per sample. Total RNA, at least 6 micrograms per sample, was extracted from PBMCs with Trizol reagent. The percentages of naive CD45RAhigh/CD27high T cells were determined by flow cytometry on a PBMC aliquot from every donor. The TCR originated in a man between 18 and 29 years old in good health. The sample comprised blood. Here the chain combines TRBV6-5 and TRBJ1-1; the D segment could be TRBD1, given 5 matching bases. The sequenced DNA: TGTGCCAGCAGTTACGGGGAGGGGCTTAGGGAAGCTTTCTTT. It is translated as CASSYGEGLREAFF.